This TCR beta chain was sequenced during a study of response to subunit inactivated influenza vaccine. Germline V gene lookup returns CDR1 SQVTM and CDR2 ANQGSEA. With 2 bases clipped from V and 1 base from J, the junction kept 7 bases outside the gene matches. CDR3 length equals 16 residues. One entry per CDR3 protein results from TCRdb running MiXCR on the RT-PCR reads. Of about 700,000 distinct CDR3 sequences listed, less than 15% are singletons. The sample holds a few counts of this clonotype. V is TRBV29-1 and J is TRBJ2-2; 7 bases fit TRBD1. The receptor's source is a man aged 50 to 59 who received an inactivated influenza vaccine. The input for sequencing was PBMCs from blood, taken around 15 days before vaccination. CDR3 nucleotides: TGCAGCGTTGAACGGACAGGTCGAAGGAACACCGGGGAGCTGTTTTTT. It translates to CSVERTGRRNTGELFF.